One and the same sample provided the 15 T cell receptor beta chains below, sequenced in a study of naive and memory T cell subsets. The SP2 primer and nested alpha and beta constant region primers amplified ligated cDNA in four rounds. From the UMI-ligation and nested PCR reads, TCRdb called clonotypes with MiXCR, one entry per CDR3 protein. The data show 2,200 or so distinct CDR3 sequences, about 4% seen once. Treatment in this sample: skin biopsy from saline-injected control site (resident skin T cells). Cells were not sorted; total RNA input targeted roughly 1 to 1000 ng. Sequencing used skin, obtained from a saline injection site in the skin. These receptors all come from an adult in good health.

This clonotype is medium-sized. The chain employs TRBV5-4 and TRBJ2-5; a weak D match, TRBD2 (5 bases). This CDR3 has 14 amino acids. Germline loops: CDR1 SGHNT, CDR2 YYREEE (reference sequence). V was clipped by 4 bases and J by 0 bases, with 10 bases between them. The CDR3 DNA is TGTGCCAGCAGCCCTGGACTCGACCAAGAGACCCAGTACTTC. Protein: CASSPGLDQETQYF.

This clonotype is medium-sized (0.01 to 0.1%). The rearrangement joins TRBV19 to TRBJ1-2; TRBD1 might be the D (5 bases). Trimming removed 5 bases at V and 2 bases at J, with 12 bases between. The germline gives CDR1 LNHDA, CDR2 SQIVND (reference sequence). There are 14 residues in the CDR3. CDR3 amino acids: CASSSLGVNYGYTF. The CDR3 nucleotides read TGTGCCAGTAGTTCCTTGGGGGTGAACTATGGCTACACCTTC. Based on the CDR3 plus reference TRBV19 and TRBJ1-2, the full variable domain is DGGITQSPKYLFRKEGQNVTLSCEQNLNHDAMYWYRQDPGQGLRLIYYSQIVNDFQKGDIAEGYSVSREKKESFPLTVTSAQKNPTAFYLCASSSLGVNYGYTFGSGTRLTVV.

By sample share, this clonotype is medium-sized (0.01 to 0.1%). In DNA, the CDR3 is TGTGCCAGCAGTCGAACAGGGCGGACGACCACCTACGAGCAGTACTTC. Residues: CASSRTGRTTTYEQYF. V usage is TRBV6-2 or TRBV6-3 and J usage is TRBJ2-7; a weak D match, TRBD1 (6 bases). The CDR3 totals 16 residues. CDR1 and CDR2 from the germline V gene are MNHEY and SVGEGT. With 5 bases removed from V and 2 bases from J, the gap between germline ends came to 19 bases.

In this sample, this clonotype is medium-sized. The chain combines TRBV19 with TRBJ2-7; no definite D call. Germline loops: CDR1 LNHDA, CDR2 SQIVND (reference sequence). Trimming shortened V by 1 base and J by 2 bases, and 9 bases separated the two germline ends. This CDR3 region has 14 residues. The CDR3 nucleotides are TGTGCCAGTAGTATAGTTGGCAGAACCTACGAGCAGTACTTC. Residues: CASSIVGRTYEQYF. The full variable domain, rest sourced from reference TRBV19 and TRBJ2-7, is DGGITQSPKYLFRKEGQNVTLSCEQNLNHDAMYWYRQDPGQGLRLIYYSQIVNDFQKGDIAEGYSVSREKKESFPLTVTSAQKNPTAFYLCASSIVGRTYEQYFGPGTRLTVT.

This clonotype is categorized as medium-sized (0.01 to 0.1%). The chain recombines TRBV7-2 with TRBJ2-3, with D possibly being TRBD1 or TRBD2 (5 bases each). This CDR3 is built from 14 residues. Trimming took 6 bases from V and 6 from J, leaving 16 bases between them. Germline lookup yields CDR1 SGHTA and CDR2 FQGNSA. The CDR3 DNA reads as TGTGCCAGCAGGCCGGGGACCCCCTGGGATACGCAGTATTTT. The encoded protein is CASRPGTPWDTQYF.

Comment on this clonotype: A read error is possible here, since a much larger clone lies one base away. The chain combines TRBV20-1 with TRBJ1-6; no definite D call. Trimming shortened V by 6 bases and J by 14 bases, and 23 bases separated the two germline ends. This CDR3 has 14 amino acids. From germline, CDR1 is DFQATT and CDR2 SNEGSKA (reference sequence). Here the CDR3 DNA reads TGCAGTGCCGCCACGGGCCGACGCTGTGGGGCCCTCCACTTT. Translated: CSAATGRRCGALHF.

In its sample, this clonotype ranks as large. This rearrangement joins TRBV2 to TRBJ1-4; a weak D match, TRBD1 (5 bases). V was pared by 3 bases and J by 7 bases, with 15 bases between. Germline CDR1 and CDR2: SNHLY and FYNNEI. The CDR3 covers 15 residues. The CDR3 coding sequence is TGTGCCAGCAGTGATCCAGGGAGACGAGGTGAAAAACTGTTTTTT. Protein: CASSDPGRRGEKLFF.

This clonotype was detected ten times or more. This chain uses TRBV5-1 with TRBJ1-2; TRBD1 matches at 9 bases. V lost 2 bases and J lost 5; bases outside the gene matches: 7. The germline gives CDR1 SGHRS, CDR2 YFSETQ. This CDR3 is 15 amino acids long. The CDR3 is CASSLGTGKTYGYTF. CDR3 nucleotides: TGCGCCAGCAGCTTAGGGACAGGGAAGACGTATGGCTACACCTTC.

By sample share, this clonotype is medium-sized. CDR3 amino acids: CASSPLAGGVDTQYF. As DNA, the CDR3 is TGTGCCAGCAGCCCCCTAGCGGGAGGGGTAGATACGCAGTATTTT. The J gene is TRBJ2-3, the V gene TRBV28; 12 nucleotides match TRBD2. The CDR3 has 15 amino acids. V shed 6 bases, J shed 5 bases, and the junction held 6 bases outside the gene matches. Germline CDR1 and CDR2: MDHEN and SYDVKM.

This chain uses TRBV15 with TRBJ1-1; 7 bases map to TRBD1. The CDR3 contains 13 residues. Trimming at V came to 5 bases and at J to 6 bases, leaving 6 bases not matched to a gene. The germline gives CDR1 LNHNV, CDR2 YYDKDF (reference sequence). The CDR3: CATSRAGQAEAFF. The CDR3 DNA is TGTGCCACCAGCCGGGCAGGACAGGCTGAAGCTTTCTTT.

With regard to this clonotype: This may come from a read error, since a much larger clone is one base off. Written as DNA, the CDR3 is TGCAGCGTCGCGCGGGCGGGGGGCGCTAACTATGGCGACACCTTC. This sequence encodes CSVARAGGANYGDTF. The rearrangement joins TRBV29-1 to TRBJ1-2; a weak D match, TRBD1 (6 bases). The CDR3 is 15 amino acids. Germline V gene lookup returns CDR1 SQVTM and CDR2 ANQGSEA.

This clonotype occurred many times. The rearrangement uses TRBV28 and TRBJ2-3, with TRBD2 matching over 16 bases. Germline V gene lookup returns CDR1 MDHEN and CDR2 SYDVKM. The CDR3 is 19 amino acids. V lost 5 bases, J lost 5 bases, and 13 bases stayed unmatched. In nucleotides, the CDR3 is TGTGCCAGCAGTCCCCGGCCGGGACTAGCGGGGGGGCGGCGAGATACGCAGTATTTT. Its translation is CASSPRPGLAGGRRDTQYF.

By its share, this clonotype is medium-sized. The chain is built from TRBV27 and TRBJ2-1, with a weak D call TRBD2 (5 bases). Germline loops: CDR1 MNHEY, CDR2 SMNVEV (reference sequence). The germline V and J ends were trimmed by 5 bases and 8 bases, with 13 bases remaining between them. This CDR3 comprises 13 residues. CDR3 nucleotides: TGTGCCAGCAGTCTTGGGAGTCCTCATGAGCAGTTCTTC. Protein: CASSLGSPHEQFF.

By share of the sample, this clonotype is medium-sized (0.01 to 0.1%). The chain carries TRBV20-1 and TRBJ2-1; no clear D gene. Germline V gene lookup returns CDR1 DFQATT and CDR2 SNEGSKA (reference sequence). The CDR3 runs 11 residues. Trimming removed 4 bases at V and 9 bases at J, with 10 bases between. The CDR3, as DNA: TGCAGTGCTACCCCCCAGGTTGAGCAGTTCTTC. Encoded protein: CSATPQVEQFF.

By share, this clonotype ranks as medium-sized (0.01 to 0.1%). The chain recombines TRBV5-4 with TRBJ2-7, with 12 bases fitting TRBD1. This CDR3 contains 14 residues. The V segment lost 4 bases and the J segment 6 bases; nucleotides outside the gene matches: 5. Germline CDR1 SGHNT, CDR2 YYREEE (reference sequence). Here the CDR3 reads CASSPRDRGREQYF. CDR3 bases: TGTGCCAGCAGCCCCCGGGACAGGGGGCGCGAGCAGTACTTC.